This T cell receptor beta chain was sequenced during a study of T-cell reconstitution after alpha-beta-depleted transplantation in children. Study observations and caveats: The study traced high day-60 TCRbeta diversity in some patients to surviving recipient T cells and thymic progenitors. Newly produced T cells mostly accounted for T-cell counts and diversity one year post-transplant. There were reportedly several hundred expanded graft clones from which alpha-beta T cells came about two months after transplant.

The CDR3 spans 11 residues. Per the germline V gene, CDR1 is DFQATT and CDR2 is SNEGSKA (reference sequence). The V end was cut by 3 bases, the J end by 3 bases, with 5 bases between. A note on this clonotype: Its antigen is unknown.

Preparation of the TCRbeta library used unique molecular identifiers. TCRdb re-called the PCR reads with MiXCR, one entry per CDR3 protein. The sample includes about 610,000 distinct CDR3 sequences, roughly 30% of them seen just once. The clonotype was recovered from a boy under three years old with Wiskott-Aldrich syndrome, due to receive a stem cell transplant. The chain is built from TRBV20-1 and TRBJ2-5; unclear D gene. The sequencing used PBMCs, collected before TCRalphabeta/CD19-depleted stem cell transplant. The CDR3 nucleotides are TGCAGTGCTAGTCAGGAAGAGACCCAGTACTTC. It yields the protein CSASQEETQYF.